This note documents a single TCR beta chain sequence. The V gene's germline CDR1 is SGHAT and CDR2 FQNNGV. Trimming took off 0 bases at V and 2 bases at J, with 12 bases between the two ends. CDR3 length: 16 residues. The source of the sample is a study of early T cells in non-severe SARS-CoV-2 infection. Study as a whole: Sequencing targeted bulk RNA from unsorted whole blood, leaving chains unpaired.

From the 5' RACE reads, TCRdb called clonotypes with MiXCR, one entry per CDR3 protein. The sample has around 53,000 distinct CDR3 sequences, around 10% seen once; the top ten hold about 8.3%. The J gene is TRBJ2-3, the V gene TRBV11-2, with D possibly TRBD2 on 6 matching bases. The sequenced sample consisted of whole blood. This clonotype was obtained from an adult who was a healthcare worker with PCR-confirmed SARS-CoV-2 infection or an uninfected control (not recorded which). CDR3 in DNA: TGTGCCAGCAGCTTAGAATGGGCGGGGAACACAGATACGCAGTATTTT. Protein sequence: CASSLEWAGNTDTQYF.